Presented here are 10 T cell receptor beta chains from one specimen sequenced in a study of blood T cell repertoires in COVID-19. Libraries were prepared by immunoSEQ multiplex PCR; TCRdb keeps only in-frame clonotypes and omits some of them. Here the sample spans a few hundred thousand clones, approximately 83% being singletons. The sequenced sample consisted of peripheral blood. The origin of the receptors is an elderly man with acute or convalescent COVID-19.

The rearrangement uses TRBV6-6 and TRBJ2-3; a possible D gene is TRBD1 (6 bases). Germline CDR1 reads MNHNY; CDR2 reads SVGAGI (reference sequence). Trimming removed 5 bases from V and 0 bases from J, with 12 bases in between. The CDR3 length is 15 residues. The CDR3 reads CASSRRGRSTDTQYF. CDR3 in DNA: TGTGCCAGCAGTCGCAGGGGTAGGAGCACAGATACGCAGTATTTT.

The V gene is TRBV24-1, the J gene TRBJ2-7; TRBD1 matches at 8 bases. Germline CDR1 and CDR2: KGHDR and SFDVKD. The CDR3 sequence is 15 residues long. The V segment lost 2 bases and the J segment 3 bases; nucleotides outside the gene matches: 5. The DNA of the CDR3 is TGTGCCACCAGTGATTCACAGGGGGTCTTCTACGAGCAGTACTTC. Its translation is CATSDSQGVFYEQYF.

The chain uses TRBV19 and TRBJ1-5; D remains ambiguous. V was clipped by 3 bases and J by 2 bases, with 11 bases between them. The germline V gene has CDR1 LNHDA and CDR2 SQIVND (reference sequence). The CDR3 sequence is 15 residues long. The CDR3 here is CASSILARGNQPQHF. As DNA, the CDR3 is TGTGCCAGTAGTATTCTCGCTCGGGGCAATCAGCCCCAGCATTTT.

The CDR3 spells CASMEGNYGYTF. The CDR3 nucleotides are TGTGCCAGCATGGAGGGGAACTATGGCTACACCTTC. The gene calls are TRBV25-1 and TRBJ1-2, with a tentative D call TRBD1 (5 bases). V gave up 7 bases and J gave up 2 bases, with 8 bases separating them. Germline assignment: CDR1 MGHDK and CDR2 SYGVNS. This CDR3 has 12 amino acids.

The gene calls are TRBV18 and TRBJ2-7, with a weak D call TRBD1 (5 bases). Germline V gene lookup returns CDR1 KGHSH and CDR2 LQKENI. Trimming removed 2 bases at V and 2 bases at J, with 13 bases between. This CDR3 spans 15 amino acids. The CDR3 DNA sequence: TGTGCCAGCTCACCAGGCACAGGTCTTACCTACGAGCAGTACTTC. Protein: CASSPGTGLTYEQYF.

This chain connects TRBV2 to TRBJ1-5; D is possibly TRBD1 (6 bases). This CDR3 region has 13 residues. Looked up from germline, CDR1 is SNHLY and CDR2 is FYNNEI. The V and J ends lost 6 bases and 7 bases respectively, with 13 bases between them. In nucleotides, the CDR3 is TGTGCCAGCAGGTACACAGGGTTCCAGCCCCAGCATTTT. Its translation: CASRYTGFQPQHF.

V gene TRBV6-5 combines with J gene TRBJ1-1; the match to TRBD1 covers 10 bases. The CDR3 runs 13 residues. V shed 6 bases, J shed 8 bases, and the junction held 6 bases outside the gene matches. Per the germline V gene, CDR1 is MNHEY and CDR2 is SVGAGI. This CDR3 reads CASRPRTGGEAFF. In nucleotides, the CDR3 is TGTGCCAGCAGACCCAGGACAGGGGGAGAAGCTTTCTTT.

The chain combines TRBV19 with TRBJ1-5, with 8 bases fitting TRBD1. This CDR3 is built from 15 residues. The germline V gene has CDR1 LNHDA and CDR2 SQIVND (reference sequence). Trimming cost V 6 bases and J 0 bases; bases outside gene matches: 4. Written as DNA, the CDR3 is TGTGCCAGTAGGAGACAGGGGTATAGCAATCAGCCCCAGCATTTT. It is translated as CASRRQGYSNQPQHF.

The rearrangement links TRBV27 to TRBJ2-1, with TRBD2 matching over 11 bases. This CDR3 is built from 15 residues. Germline CDR1 and CDR2: MNHEY and SMNVEV (reference sequence). V dropped 7 bases and J dropped 9; count of bases not matched to a gene: 11. CDR3 region: CASILRLAGPAEQFF. The CDR3 bases are TGTGCCAGCATCTTAAGACTAGCGGGACCGGCTGAGCAGTTCTTC.

This chain uses TRBV7-9 with TRBJ2-5; D may be TRBD2 (5 bases). Looked up from germline, CDR1 is SEHNR and CDR2 is FQNEAQ (reference sequence). Trimming took 5 bases from V and 3 from J, leaving 13 bases between them. The CDR3 runs 14 residues. CDR3 loop: CASSRAEGKETQYF. The CDR3, as DNA: TGTGCCAGCAGCCGAGCCGAGGGAAAAGAGACCCAGTACTTC.